What follows are 20 T cell receptor beta chains derived from one specimen sequenced in a study of blood T cell repertoires in COVID-19. Generated by immunoSEQ multiplex PCR, the TCRdb table keeps only in-frame clones and is missing some. The table records just over 200,000 clones, 80% to 90% of them present only once. Sample: peripheral blood. Source of these receptors: a man older than 75 with acute or convalescent COVID-19.

A single count supports this clone. J is TRBJ2-7 and V is TRBV9; a possible D gene is TRBD1 (5 bases). The V end was cut by 4 bases, the J end by 2 bases, with 13 bases between. The CDR3 runs to 14 residues. Germline CDR1 reads SGDLS; CDR2 reads YYNGEE. The CDR3 is CASSQGMPPYEQYF. CDR3 nucleotides: TGTGCCAGCAGCCAGGGTATGCCGCCCTACGAGCAGTACTTC.

Here the CDR3 DNA reads TGTGCCAGCTCACCATCGGCCACAGGGAGAACCGGGGAGCTGTTTTTT. It codes for CASSPSATGRTGELFF. The J gene is TRBJ2-2, the V gene TRBV18; D may be TRBD1 (6 bases). The V end lost 2 bases, the J end lost 5 bases, and 15 bases lay between the germline ends. The germline gives CDR1 KGHSH, CDR2 LQKENI. The CDR3 runs to 16 residues.

The chain has TRBV2 and TRBJ1-1, with D tentatively TRBD1 (5 bases). The germline CDR1 and CDR2 sequences are SNHLY and FYNNEI. Trimming left V 5 bases short and J 4 bases short, with 11 bases between. This CDR3 is 13 amino acids long. The CDR3 DNA reads TGTGCCAGCAGTTTGGGGCAGGCCACTGAAGCTTTCTTT. Translated, it gives CASSLGQATEAFF.

CDR3: CASSQAEPPNYGYTF. The CDR3 DNA reads TGCGCCAGCAGCCAGGCGGAACCGCCTAACTATGGCTACACCTTC. The chain is built from TRBV4-1 and TRBJ1-2; D gene uncertain. CDR1 MGHRA and CDR2 YSYEKL come from the germline V gene. Trimming cost V 3 bases and J 0 bases, with 11 bases left between them. The CDR3 is 15 residues long.

This rearrangement joins TRBV11-2 to TRBJ1-4; D possibly corresponds to TRBD1 (6 bases). CDR1 and CDR2 (germline): SGHAT, FQNNGV. Trimming took off 6 bases at V and 7 bases at J, with 12 bases between the two ends. This CDR3 is built from 13 residues. CDR3 sequence: CASSTGMGEKLFF. DNA of the CDR3: TGTGCCAGCAGTACAGGGATGGGTGAAAAACTGTTTTTT.

The V gene is TRBV5-1, the J gene TRBJ1-3; D might be TRBD1 (5 bases). Germline V gene data show CDR1 as SGHRS and CDR2 as YFSETQ. With 3 bases removed from V and 1 base from J, the gap between germline ends came to 8 bases. The CDR3 spans 14 residues. CDR3 sequence (DNA): TGCGCCAGCAGCTCCGGGACTTCTGGAAACACCATATATTTT. This codes for CASSSGTSGNTIYF.

The V and J genes are TRBV27 and TRBJ2-4; D remains ambiguous. The CDR3 is 15 amino acids. Trimming stripped 2 bases from V and 0 bases from J, with 8 bases between. The germline gives CDR1 MNHEY, CDR2 SMNVEV (reference sequence). The CDR3 coding sequence is TGTGCCAGCAGTTTAGAACGGTTAGCCAAAAACATTCAGTACTTC. Protein: CASSLERLAKNIQYF.

The chain's CDR3 is CASSADNYGYTF. The DNA for the CDR3 is TGTGCCAGCAGTGCAGATAACTATGGCTACACCTTC. The J gene is TRBJ1-2, the V gene TRBV12-3 or TRBV12-4; D unresolved. The length of the CDR3 is 12 residues. Trimming took off 5 bases at V and 1 base at J, with 5 bases between the two ends.

This rearrangement joins TRBV5-6 to TRBJ2-7, with TRBD2 matching over 14 bases. V lost 4 bases and J lost 2; bases outside the gene matches: 8. The CDR3 sequence is 17 residues long. Germline V gene lookup returns CDR1 SGHDT and CDR2 YYEEEE. The CDR3 here is CASSRTSGRLVAYEQYF. DNA of the CDR3: TGTGCCAGCAGCCGGACTAGCGGGAGGCTGGTAGCCTACGAGCAGTACTTC. The whole variable domain, filled in from reference TRBV5-6 and TRBJ2-7, reads DAGVTQSPTHLIKTRGQQVTLRCSPKSGHDTVSWYQQALGQGPQFIFQYYEEEERQRGNFPDRFSGHQFPNYSSELNVNALLLGDSALYLCASSRTSGRLVAYEQYFGPGTRLTVT.

The V call is TRBV19, the J call TRBJ1-2; D unclear. CDR1 LNHDA and CDR2 SQIVND come from the germline V gene (reference sequence). The V and J ends lost 0 bases and 2 bases respectively, with 13 bases between them. CDR3 size: 16 residues. The CDR3 here is CASSIEVGSSNYGYTF. Written as DNA, the CDR3 is TGTGCCAGTAGTATAGAGGTTGGCAGTTCCAACTATGGCTACACCTTC.

The chain links TRBV7-4 to TRBJ2-7; D ambiguous. The CDR3 length is 13 residues. Germline CDR1 reads SGHVT; CDR2 reads SQSDAQ. V was shortened by 2 bases and J by 7 bases, with 12 bases between the two germline ends. CDR3 nucleotide sequence: TGTGCCAGCAGCTTACGGCGGCCCGGAGAGCAGTACGTC. It yields the protein CASSLRRPGEQYV.

This sequence joins TRBV29-1 and TRBJ1-4, with 7 nucleotides matching TRBD1. The V segment lost 2 bases and the J segment 11 bases; nucleotides outside the gene matches: 5. The germline CDR1 and CDR2 sequences are SQVTM and ANQGSEA. This CDR3 is 12 amino acids long. This chain's CDR3 is CSVETGTAKLFF. CDR3 nucleotides: TGCAGCGTTGAAACAGGGACAGCCAAACTGTTTTTT. The full variable domain, in which reference TRBV29-1 and TRBJ1-4 provide the parts outside the CDR3, is SAVISQKPSRDICQRGTSLTIQCQVDSQVTMMFWYRQQPGQSLTLIATANQGSEATYESGFVIDKFPISRPNLTFSTLTVSNMSPEDSSIYLCSVETGTAKLFFGSGTQLSVL.

The genes are TRBV2 and TRBJ2-1; TRBD2 agrees at 10 bases. This CDR3 is 13 amino acids long. V lost 8 bases and J lost 5; bases outside the gene matches: 3. Germline lookup yields CDR1 SNHLY and CDR2 FYNNEI. The CDR3, as DNA: TGTGCCAGCGGACTAGCGGAACACAATGAGCAGTTCTTC. Encoded protein: CASGLAEHNEQFF.

The chain uses TRBV10-3 and TRBJ2-3; 7 bases map to TRBD1. J lost 6 bases, V lost 0 bases, and 9 bases had no gene match. The germline CDR1 and CDR2 sequences are ENHRY and SYGVKD. The CDR3 is 16 amino acids. The DNA for the CDR3 is TGTGCCATCAGTGAGTCATTTGGACAGGTGGGGGATACGCAGTATTTT. Protein: CAISESFGQVGDTQYF.

This clone was found once. This chain links TRBV18 with TRBJ2-5, with D possibly matching TRBD2 (6 bases). Germline CDR1 and CDR2: KGHSH and LQKENI. The CDR3 is 13 residues long. Trimming cost V 4 bases and J 5 bases, with 11 bases left between them. The CDR3, as DNA: TGTGCCAGCTCACGTCAGGAGGGGGAGACCCAGTACTTC. Residues: CASSRQEGETQYF. The complete variable domain, with remaining parts taken from reference TRBV18 and TRBJ2-5, reads NAGVMQNPRHLVRRRGQEARLRCSPMKGHSHVYWYRQLPEEGLKFMVYLQKENIIDESGMPKERFSAEFPKEGPSILRIQQVVRGDSAAYFCASSRQEGETQYFGPGTRLLVL.

This clone was observed once. The rearrangement joins TRBV29-1 to TRBJ1-2; D gene unclear. The CDR3 contains 11 residues. CDR1 SQVTM and CDR2 ANQGSEA come from the germline V gene. The V gene lost 0 bases and the J gene lost 6 bases, with 5 bases spanning the gap. The CDR3 bases are TGCAGCGTTGAAGAGGGCGATGGCTACACCTTC. Its protein product is CSVEEGDGYTF.

This clone was detected once. The V call is TRBV28, the J call TRBJ1-3; a possible D gene is TRBD1 (6 bases). The CDR3 is made up of 16 amino acids. Trimming left V 7 bases short and J 3 bases short, with 19 bases between. Per germline, CDR1 MDHEN and CDR2 SYDVKM. The CDR3 coding sequence is TGTGCCAGCACCTCCACAGGGTACGACGGTGGAAACACCATATATTTT. This translates into CASTSTGYDGGNTIYF.

This chain joins TRBV7-7 and TRBJ2-1, with 16 nucleotides matching TRBD2. CDR3 length: 16 residues. Unmatched junction bases numbered 3, after V lost 0 bases and J lost 10 bases. Germline lookup yields CDR1 SSHAT and CDR2 FNYEAQ (reference sequence). The CDR3 loop is CASSLAGLAGGGEQFF. The CDR3 region has the DNA TGTGCCAGCAGCTTAGCGGGACTAGCGGGAGGGGGCGAGCAGTTCTTC.

This chain connects TRBV29-1 to TRBJ2-4; 13 nucleotides align to TRBD2. V was clipped by 7 bases and J by 1 base; unmatched bases: 10. The germline gives CDR1 SQVTM, CDR2 ANQGSEA. This CDR3 is 17 amino acids long. CDR3 sequence (DNA): TGCAGCGCCCTCAGGACTAGCGGGAGCGCGGCCAAAAACATTCAGTACTTC. Amino acid sequence: CSALRTSGSAAKNIQYF. The complete variable domain, with remaining parts taken from reference TRBV29-1 and TRBJ2-4, reads SAVISQKPSRDICQRGTSLTIQCQVDSQVTMMFWYRQQPGQSLTLIATANQGSEATYESGFVIDKFPISRPNLTFSTLTVSNMSPEDSSIYLCSALRTSGSAAKNIQYFGAGTRLSVL.

V gene TRBV5-1 combines with J gene TRBJ2-2; 7 bases line up with TRBD1. This CDR3 region has 18 residues. The germline CDR1 and CDR2 sequences are SGHRS and YFSETQ. Germline trimming cut 0 bases from V and 0 bases from J; bases unmatched to any gene: 8. CDR3 region: CASSLVWTGTTNTGELFF. The CDR3 region has the DNA TGCGCCAGCAGCTTGGTTTGGACAGGAACTACGAACACCGGGGAGCTGTTTTTT.